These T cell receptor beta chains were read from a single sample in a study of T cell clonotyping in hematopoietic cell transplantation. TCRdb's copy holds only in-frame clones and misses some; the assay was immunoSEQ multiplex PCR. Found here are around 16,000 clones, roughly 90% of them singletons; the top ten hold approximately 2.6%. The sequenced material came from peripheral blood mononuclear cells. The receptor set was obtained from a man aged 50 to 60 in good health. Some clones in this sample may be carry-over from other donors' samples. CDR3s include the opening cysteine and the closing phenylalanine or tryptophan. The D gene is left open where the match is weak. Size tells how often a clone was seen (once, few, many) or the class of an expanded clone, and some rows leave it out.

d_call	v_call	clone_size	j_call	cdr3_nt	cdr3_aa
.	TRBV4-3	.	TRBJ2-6	TGCGCCAGCAGCGGCCAGGACTCCTACTCTGGGGCCAACGTCCTGACTTTC	CASSGQDSYSGANVLTF
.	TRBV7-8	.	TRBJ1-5	TGTGCCAGCAGCTTAGTCAAAAATCAGCCCCAGCATTTT	CASSLVKNQPQHF
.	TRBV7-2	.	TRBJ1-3	TGTGCCAGCAGCTATTTCCGAAACACCATATATTTT	CASSYFRNTIYF
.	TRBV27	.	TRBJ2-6	TGTGCCAGCAGTTTAGTGGCAGGGTCTGGGGCCAACGTCCTGACTTTC	CASSLVAGSGANVLTF
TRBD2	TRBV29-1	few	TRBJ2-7	TGCAGCGTCCGGACTAGCGGGGTCTCCTACGAGCAGTACTTC	CSVRTSGVSYEQYF
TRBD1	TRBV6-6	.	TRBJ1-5	TGTGCCAGCAGTAGCCGGGACAGGGGCAATCAGCCCCAGCATTTT	CASSSRDRGNQPQHF
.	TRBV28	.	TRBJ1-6	TGTGCCAGCAGCCCTGGGTTTTCACCCCTCCACTTT	CASSPGFSPLHF
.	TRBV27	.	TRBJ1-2	TGTGCCAGCAGCCGCCCCGGCTATGGCTACACCTTC	CASSRPGYGYTF
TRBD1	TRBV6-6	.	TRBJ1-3	TGTGCCAGCAGCAAAGGAGGGGGCCGTGGAAACACCATATATTTT	CASSKGGGRGNTIYF
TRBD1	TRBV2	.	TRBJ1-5	TGTGCCAGCAAGGGGACAGGGGGGCAGCCCCAGCATTTT	CASKGTGGQPQHF
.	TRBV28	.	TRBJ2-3	TGTGCCAGCATCCCCCAGGGGTCGACAGATACGCAGTATTTT	CASIPQGSTDTQYF
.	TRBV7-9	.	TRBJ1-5	TGTGCCAGCAGCTTAGCGGGGCAGGGAAGTCAGCCCCAGCATTTT	CASSLAGQGSQPQHF
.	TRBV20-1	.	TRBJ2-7	TGCAGTGCTAGTCAGGGTGGCGAGCAGTACTTC	CSASQGGEQYF
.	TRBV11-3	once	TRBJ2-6	TGTGCCAGCAGTCAGGGACACTCTACCTCTGGGGCCAACGTCCTGACTTTC	CASSQGHSTSGANVLTF
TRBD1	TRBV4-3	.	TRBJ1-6	TGCGCCAGCAGCCAAGATCGGGACAGTAATTCACCCCTCCACTTT	CASSQDRDSNSPLHF
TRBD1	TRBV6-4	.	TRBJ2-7	TGTGCCAGCAGTACGCAGGGGGTCTACGAGCAGTACTTC	CASSTQGVYEQYF
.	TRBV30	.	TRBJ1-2	TGTGCCTGGAGCCGGACGCGGGTTGGGGTTCTCGGGCGGTCGGGCTACACCTTC	CAWSRTRVGVLGRSGYTF
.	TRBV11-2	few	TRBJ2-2	TGTGCCAGCAGCTTAGGGCCCTCGGACACCGGGGAGCTGTTTTTT	CASSLGPSDTGELFF
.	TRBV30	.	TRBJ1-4	TGTGCCTGGAGCGGGGACCGTGGTGAAAAACTGTTTTTT	CAWSGDRGEKLFF
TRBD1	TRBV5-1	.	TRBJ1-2	TGCGCCAGCAGCCTCCGAGGGGGCGCGGACTATGGCTACACCTTC	CASSLRGGADYGYTF
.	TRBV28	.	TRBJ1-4	TGTGCCAGCAGGTTGGGAGGGCCAGAAAAACTGTTTTTT	CASRLGGPEKLFF
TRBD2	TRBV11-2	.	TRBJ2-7	TGTGCCAGCAGCTTACGGTTTAGCGGGGGGGCAAACGAGCAGTACTTC	CASSLRFSGGANEQYF
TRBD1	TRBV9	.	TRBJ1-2	TGTGCCAGCAGCGTAGACGGACAGGGCTCGGGTGGCTACACCTTC	CASSVDGQGSGGYTF
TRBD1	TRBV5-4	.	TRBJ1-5	TGTGCCAGCACCACAGGGGAGAAAGGGGGCGGTTATCAGCCCCAGCATTTT	CASTTGEKGGGYQPQHF
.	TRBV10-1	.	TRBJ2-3	TGCGCGGAACAGGGGGGGCCGAGCACAGATACGCAGTATTTT	CAEQGGPSTDTQYF